This T cell receptor (beta chain) was observed in a study of cytomegalovirus exposure and HLA in healthy donors. In the study overall: Sequencing of roughly 180 million T cells in an earlier analysis found 120 million or so unique TCR beta sequences.

Amplification used 60 Vbeta primers and 13 Jbeta primers. The table came from immunoSEQ multiplex PCR; TCRdb's copy has only in-frame clones and leaves some out. Of about 150,000 clones listed, roughly 80% are singletons. Germline trimming cut 3 bases from V and 2 bases from J; bases unmatched to any gene: 8. The CDR3 is 16 amino acids. Germline V CDR1 and CDR2: MGHRA, YSYEKL. The J gene is TRBJ2-7, the V gene TRBV4-1, with 9 bases fitting TRBD1. The clonotype was recovered from a male donor in good health and CMV-seronegative. Input material: PBMCs. The CDR3 DNA sequence: TGCGCCAGCAGCCAGGGAGGGGACAGGGTGACCTACGAGCAGTACTTC. Its translation is CASSQGGDRVTYEQYF.